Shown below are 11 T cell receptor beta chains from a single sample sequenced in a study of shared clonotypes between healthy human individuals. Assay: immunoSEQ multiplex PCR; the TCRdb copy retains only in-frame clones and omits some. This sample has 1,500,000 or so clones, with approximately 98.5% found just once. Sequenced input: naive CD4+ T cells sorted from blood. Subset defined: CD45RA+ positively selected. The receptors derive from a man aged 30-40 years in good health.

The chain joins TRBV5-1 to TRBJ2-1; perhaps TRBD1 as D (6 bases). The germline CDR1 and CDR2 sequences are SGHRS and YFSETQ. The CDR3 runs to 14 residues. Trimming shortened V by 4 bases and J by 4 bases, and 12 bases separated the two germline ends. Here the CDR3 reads CASSVTGQYNEQFF. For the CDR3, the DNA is TGCGCCAGCAGCGTGACGGGACAATACAATGAGCAGTTCTTC.

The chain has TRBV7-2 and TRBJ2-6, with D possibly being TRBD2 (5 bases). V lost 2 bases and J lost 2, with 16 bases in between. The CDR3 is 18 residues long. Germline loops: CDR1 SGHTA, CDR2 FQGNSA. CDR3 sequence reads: CASSLLDGLRPGANVLTF. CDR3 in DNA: TGTGCCAGCAGCTTACTTGATGGACTGAGACCTGGGGCCAACGTCCTGACTTTC.

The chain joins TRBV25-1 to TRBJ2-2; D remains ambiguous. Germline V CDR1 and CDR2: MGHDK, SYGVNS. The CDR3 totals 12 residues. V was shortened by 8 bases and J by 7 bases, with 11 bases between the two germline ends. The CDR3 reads CASRNHGGELFF. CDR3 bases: TGTGCCAGCCGGAACCATGGCGGGGAGCTGTTTTTT. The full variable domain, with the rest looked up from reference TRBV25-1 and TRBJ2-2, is EADIYQTPRYLVIGTGKKITLECSQTMGHDKMYWYQQDPGMELHLIHYSYGVNSTEKGDLSSESTVSRIRTEHFPLTLESARPSHTSQYLCASRNHGGELFFGEGSRLTVL.

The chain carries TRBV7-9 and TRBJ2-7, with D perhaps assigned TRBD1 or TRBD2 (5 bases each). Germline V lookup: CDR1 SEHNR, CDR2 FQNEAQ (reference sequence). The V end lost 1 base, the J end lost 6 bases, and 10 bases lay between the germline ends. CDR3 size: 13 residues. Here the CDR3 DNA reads TGTGCCAGCAGCTTAGGTCGGGGCGCCGAGCAGTACTTC. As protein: CASSLGRGAEQYF.

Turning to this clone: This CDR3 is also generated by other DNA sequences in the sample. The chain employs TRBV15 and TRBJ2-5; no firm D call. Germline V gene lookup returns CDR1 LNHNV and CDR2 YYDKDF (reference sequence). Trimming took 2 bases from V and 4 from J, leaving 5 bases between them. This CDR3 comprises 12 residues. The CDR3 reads CATSRMGETQYF. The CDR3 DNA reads TGTGCCACCAGCAGAATGGGAGAGACCCAGTACTTC.

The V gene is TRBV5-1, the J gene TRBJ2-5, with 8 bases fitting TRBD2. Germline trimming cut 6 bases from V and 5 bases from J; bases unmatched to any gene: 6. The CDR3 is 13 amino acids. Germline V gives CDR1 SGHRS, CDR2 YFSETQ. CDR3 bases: TGCGCCAGCACCACGACTAGCGATGAGACCCAGTACTTC. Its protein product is CASTTTSDETQYF.

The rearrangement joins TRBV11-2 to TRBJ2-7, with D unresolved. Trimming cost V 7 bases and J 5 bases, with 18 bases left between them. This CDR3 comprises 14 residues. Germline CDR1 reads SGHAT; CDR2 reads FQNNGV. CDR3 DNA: TGTGCCAGCACCAGCTCGTTCGTAATGCACGAGCAGTACTTC. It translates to CASTSSFVMHEQYF.

The CDR3 loop reads CASSSGPGGKYF. CDR3 in DNA: TGTGCCAGCAGCTCCGGCCCCGGGGGGAAGTACTTC. This chain links TRBV13 with TRBJ2-4; 7 bases agree with TRBD2. Unmatched junction bases numbered 8, after V lost 4 bases and J lost 14 bases. The germline V gene has CDR1 PRHDT and CDR2 FYEKMQ (reference sequence). There are 12 residues in the CDR3.

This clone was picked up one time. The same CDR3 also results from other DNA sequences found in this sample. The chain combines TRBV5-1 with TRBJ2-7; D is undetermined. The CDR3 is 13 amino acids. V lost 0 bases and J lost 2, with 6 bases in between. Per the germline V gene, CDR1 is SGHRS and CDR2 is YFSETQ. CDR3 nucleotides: TGCGCCAGCAGCTTGGATGGGGCCTACGAGCAGTACTTC. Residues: CASSLDGAYEQYF. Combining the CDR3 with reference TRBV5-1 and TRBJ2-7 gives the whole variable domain KAGVTQTPRYLIKTRGQQVTLSCSPISGHRSVSWYQQTPGQGLQFLFEYFSETQRNKGNFPGRFSGRQFSNSRSEMNVSTLELGDSALYLCASSLDGAYEQYFGPGTRLTVT.

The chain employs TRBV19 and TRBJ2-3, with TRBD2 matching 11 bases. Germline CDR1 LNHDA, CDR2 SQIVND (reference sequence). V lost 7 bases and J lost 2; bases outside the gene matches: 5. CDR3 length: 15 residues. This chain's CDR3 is CASKLAGASTDTQYF. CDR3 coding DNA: TGTGCCAGTAAACTAGCGGGAGCCTCCACAGATACGCAGTATTTT.

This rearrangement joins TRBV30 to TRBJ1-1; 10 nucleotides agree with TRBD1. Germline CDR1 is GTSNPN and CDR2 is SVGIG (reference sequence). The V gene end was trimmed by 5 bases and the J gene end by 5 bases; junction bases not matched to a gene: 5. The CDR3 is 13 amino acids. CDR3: CAWGGQGWTEAFF. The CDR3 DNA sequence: TGTGCCTGGGGGGGACAGGGGTGGACTGAAGCTTTCTTT. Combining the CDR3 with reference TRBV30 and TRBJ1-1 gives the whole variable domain SQTIHQWPATLVQPVGSPLSLECTVEGTSNPNLYWYRQAAGRGLQLLFYSVGIGQISSEVPQNLSASRPQDRQFILSSKKLLLSDSGFYLCAWGGQGWTEAFFGQGTRLTVV.